In its sample, the clone carrying this TCR delta chain was seen a few times. This sample is drawn from a study of gamma-delta chains in newborns, infants, children. Study in general: Microbial exposure reportedly drives polyclonal innate γδ T cell expansion after birth.

TCRdb re-called the reads with CATT. The sample consists of 10,000 to 13,000 delta-chain clones, less than 4.5% of them appearing once. Sequenced input: blood. The sequence came from a child who was a newborn, infant or young child, either healthy, febrile or measles-vaccinated (not recorded which).

The CDR3 protein is CACDKLGENTRQMFF. The CDR3 DNA reads as TGTGCCTGTGACAAATTGGGGGAGAACACCCGACAGATGTTTTTC. The V and J genes are TRDV2 and TRDJ3; 7 bases fit TRDD3. Losses at the gene ends were 2 bases for V and 8 bases for J; bases not matched to a gene: 5. Germline-derived CDR1 and CDR2 are GEAIGNYY and EKD. This CDR3 is 15 amino acids long.